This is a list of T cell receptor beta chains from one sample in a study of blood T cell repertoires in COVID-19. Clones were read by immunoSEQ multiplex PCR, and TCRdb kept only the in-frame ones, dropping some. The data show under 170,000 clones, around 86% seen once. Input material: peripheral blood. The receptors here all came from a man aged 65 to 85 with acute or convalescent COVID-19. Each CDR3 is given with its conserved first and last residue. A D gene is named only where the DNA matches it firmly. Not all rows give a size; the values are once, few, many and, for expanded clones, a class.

CDR3: CASTRPEGFDEQYF; DNA: TGTGCCAGCACTAGACCGGAGGGTTTCGACGAGCAGTACTTC; D: -; J: TRBJ2-7; size: -; V: TRBV7-9
CDR3: CSVSQGGGVEKLFF; DNA: TGCAGCGTCTCACAGGGGGGGGGAGTGGAAAAACTGTTTTTT; D: TRBD1; J: TRBJ1-4; size: -; V: TRBV29-1
CDR3: CASSGSRTGSSYEQYF; DNA: TGTGCCAGCAGCGGCTCCCGCACGGGGAGCTCCTACGAGCAGTACTTC; D: -; J: TRBJ2-7; size: -; V: TRBV25-1
CDR3: CASSPTGTGSSYEQYF; DNA: TGTGCCAGTAGTCCAACCGGGACAGGGAGTAGCTACGAGCAGTACTTC; D: TRBD1; J: TRBJ2-7; size: -; V: TRBV19
CDR3: CASSLDGAGQPQHF; DNA: TGTGCCAGCAGCTTAGATGGGGCCGGTCAGCCCCAGCATTTT; D: -; J: TRBJ1-5; size: once; V: TRBV7-2
CDR3: CASRVQGTYEQYF; DNA: TGTGCCAGCAGGGTACAGGGTACCTACGAGCAGTACTTC; D: -; J: TRBJ2-7; size: -; V: TRBV25-1
CDR3: CASSQDRQGGSYEQYF; DNA: TGTGCCAGCAGCCAAGATAGGCAGGGGGGCTCCTACGAGCAGTACTTC; D: -; J: TRBJ2-7; size: few; V: TRBV3-1/TRBV3-2
CDR3: CASSSSWTGRNTEAFF; DNA: TGTGCCAGCAGCAGTTCGTGGACAGGTCGGAACACTGAAGCTTTCTTT; D: TRBD1; J: TRBJ1-1; size: -; V: TRBV11-3
CDR3: CASSTGGRGDNQPQHF; DNA: TGTGCCAGCAGCACTGGGGGGAGGGGAGACAATCAGCCCCAGCATTTT; D: -; J: TRBJ1-5; size: -; V: TRBV6-2/TRBV6-3
CDR3: CASRPGGAGEAFF; DNA: TGTGCCAGCCGACCAGGGGGCGCGGGTGAAGCTTTCTTT; D: TRBD1; J: TRBJ1-1; size: -; V: TRBV9